The rows below give T cell receptor beta chains drawn from one sample of a study of identical twins. TCRdb used MiXCR to reprocess the 5' RACE reads, holding one entry per CDR3 protein. This sample has around 530,000 distinct CDR3 sequences; around 15% occur once, and the top ten carry roughly 0.46%. This sample was shared with a second study, whose subject was yellow fever vaccine responses in identical twins.

The source material was CD4+ T cells sorted from blood. Every receptor here comes from a woman aged 18-29 years in good health. CDR3s include the opening cysteine and the closing phenylalanine or tryptophan. Fields, in order: V gene, CDR3 length, J gene, D gene, CDR3 protein. A D gene is named only where the DNA matches it firmly.

V: TRBV19
length: 14
J: TRBJ1-5
D: NA
CDR3: CASSIQDGNQPQHF

V: TRBV4-1
length: 18
J: TRBJ1-4
D: NA
CDR3: CASSQAQGSTATNEKLFF

V: TRBV27
length: 16
J: TRBJ2-1
D: TRBD2
CDR3: CASSFLAGRAYNEQFF

V: TRBV4-1
length: 16
J: TRBJ1-3
D: NA
CDR3: CASSQDPGVSGNTIYF

V: TRBV27
length: 15
J: TRBJ2-1
D: NA
CDR3: CASGITGLSYNEQFF

V: TRBV5-1
length: 12
J: TRBJ2-2
D: NA
CDR3: CASSNPLGELFF

V: TRBV12-3/TRBV12-4
length: 12
J: TRBJ2-3
D: NA
CDR3: CASKLRGDTQYF

V: TRBV29-1
length: 14
J: TRBJ2-1
D: NA
CDR3: CSAHRTASYNEQFF

V: TRBV5-1
length: 14
J: TRBJ2-3
D: TRBD2
CDR3: CASSLGTSFLPQYF

V: TRBV29-1
length: 14
J: TRBJ2-7
D: NA
CDR3: CSVGQGVRNYEQYF

V: TRBV6-2/TRBV6-3
length: 14
J: TRBJ2-5
D: TRBD1
CDR3: CASSYGTGGQTQYF

V: TRBV20-1
length: 11
J: TRBJ1-1
D: NA
CDR3: CSARVMWIAFF

V: TRBV29-1
length: 14
J: TRBJ2-3
D: TRBD1
CDR3: CSAHTLDREDTQYF

V: TRBV3-1
length: 15
J: TRBJ2-1
D: NA
CDR3: CASSPVAVTRNEQFF

V: TRBV2
length: 16
J: TRBJ2-3
D: TRBD1
CDR3: CASLEWGQGGTDTQYF

V: TRBV29-1
length: 13
J: TRBJ2-3
D: NA
CDR3: CSARGGPVDTQYF

V: TRBV11-1
length: 15
J: TRBJ2-5
D: TRBD1
CDR3: CASSRWTGVAETQYF

V: TRBV11-2
length: 18
J: TRBJ2-4
D: TRBD2
CDR3: CASSRGLAGGTIRRMQYF

V: TRBV29-1
length: 12
J: TRBJ2-5
D: NA
CDR3: CSGGQIQETQYF

V: TRBV2
length: 15
J: TRBJ1-3
D: NA
CDR3: CASRTSAAAGNTIYF

V: TRBV19
length: 14
J: TRBJ1-5
D: NA
CDR3: CASKDRPSNQPQHF

V: TRBV2
length: 12
J: TRBJ1-2
D: NA
CDR3: CASSGSAWRYTF

V: TRBV12-3/TRBV12-4
length: 17
J: TRBJ2-4
D: TRBD1
CDR3: CASNYRGNLGAKNIQYF

V: TRBV5-6
length: 16
J: TRBJ2-2
D: TRBD1
CDR3: CASSWRDRGRSGELFF

V: TRBV15
length: 13
J: TRBJ2-1
D: NA
CDR3: CATAWVSGNEQFF

V: TRBV5-1
length: 14
J: TRBJ1-1
D: NA
CDR3: CASSLVVGNTEAFF

V: TRBV7-3
length: 15
J: TRBJ1-3
D: TRBD1
CDR3: CASSLNGQGGNTIYF

V: TRBV11-2
length: 13
J: TRBJ2-1
D: NA
CDR3: CASSLNWSAEQFF

V: TRBV2
length: 16
J: TRBJ2-6
D: NA
CDR3: CASTRDRNSGANVLTF

V: TRBV12-3/TRBV12-4
length: 16
J: TRBJ2-2
D: TRBD1
CDR3: CASSLAATGVGGELFF

V: TRBV28
length: 15
J: TRBJ2-2
D: TRBD1
CDR3: CATRGQGVNTGELFF

V: TRBV5-1
length: 15
J: TRBJ2-7
D: TRBD2
CDR3: CASTPPGGLSYEQYF

V: TRBV20-1
length: 17
J: TRBJ2-3
D: TRBD2
CDR3: CSATTSGAPSSTDTQYF

V: TRBV12-3/TRBV12-4
length: 13
J: TRBJ2-2
D: TRBD2
CDR3: CASSFGRPGELFF

V: TRBV3-1
length: 14
J: TRBJ2-3
D: TRBD2
CDR3: CASSHYGGTDTQYF

V: TRBV6-5
length: 16
J: TRBJ2-5
D: TRBD2
CDR3: CASSYSMAGVRETQYF

V: TRBV5-1
length: 15
J: TRBJ1-4
D: TRBD1
CDR3: CASSLADRDKGKLFF

V: TRBV11-2
length: 15
J: TRBJ1-1
D: TRBD1
CDR3: CASSQRTGVVGEAFF

V: TRBV24-1
length: 12
J: TRBJ2-1
D: NA
CDR3: CATSEFVGEQFF

V: TRBV6-1
length: 16
J: TRBJ2-2
D: NA
CDR3: CASSFETGWGAGELFF

V: TRBV24-1
length: 15
J: TRBJ2-1
D: NA
CDR3: CATSDPGSSYNEQFF

V: TRBV5-4
length: 17
J: TRBJ2-5
D: NA
CDR3: CASSLSGRQPYQETQYF

V: TRBV5-1
length: 16
J: TRBJ2-1
D: NA
CDR3: CASSPRRKDQDNEQFF

V: TRBV3-1
length: 16
J: TRBJ2-7
D: NA
CDR3: CASSQSLSQVSYEQYF

V: TRBV4-1
length: 15
J: TRBJ1-5
D: NA
CDR3: CASSQTGTNNQPQHF

V: TRBV12-3/TRBV12-4
length: 14
J: TRBJ1-4
D: TRBD1
CDR3: CASSLGQGSEKLFF

V: TRBV12-3/TRBV12-4
length: 14
J: TRBJ1-3
D: NA
CDR3: CASSLPPSGNTIYF

V: TRBV4-2
length: 16
J: TRBJ2-6
D: NA
CDR3: CASSQDFTSGANVLTF

V: TRBV20-1
length: 12
J: TRBJ2-1
D: TRBD1
CDR3: CSAKSQGVLQFF

V: TRBV20-1
length: 12
J: TRBJ2-3
D: NA
CDR3: CSAGTWGDTQYF

V: TRBV6-9
length: 16
J: TRBJ2-5
D: NA
CDR3: CASSLEAGRNEETQYF

V: TRBV2
length: 11
J: TRBJ1-1
D: NA
CDR3: CASSVFTEAFF

V: TRBV5-1
length: 16
J: TRBJ2-7
D: NA
CDR3: CASSLANQGTRYEQYF

V: TRBV5-1
length: 17
J: TRBJ1-5
D: NA
CDR3: CASSQGALGFGNQPQHF

V: TRBV5-1
length: 17
J: TRBJ2-1
D: TRBD2
CDR3: CASSLGGLAGGLHEQFF